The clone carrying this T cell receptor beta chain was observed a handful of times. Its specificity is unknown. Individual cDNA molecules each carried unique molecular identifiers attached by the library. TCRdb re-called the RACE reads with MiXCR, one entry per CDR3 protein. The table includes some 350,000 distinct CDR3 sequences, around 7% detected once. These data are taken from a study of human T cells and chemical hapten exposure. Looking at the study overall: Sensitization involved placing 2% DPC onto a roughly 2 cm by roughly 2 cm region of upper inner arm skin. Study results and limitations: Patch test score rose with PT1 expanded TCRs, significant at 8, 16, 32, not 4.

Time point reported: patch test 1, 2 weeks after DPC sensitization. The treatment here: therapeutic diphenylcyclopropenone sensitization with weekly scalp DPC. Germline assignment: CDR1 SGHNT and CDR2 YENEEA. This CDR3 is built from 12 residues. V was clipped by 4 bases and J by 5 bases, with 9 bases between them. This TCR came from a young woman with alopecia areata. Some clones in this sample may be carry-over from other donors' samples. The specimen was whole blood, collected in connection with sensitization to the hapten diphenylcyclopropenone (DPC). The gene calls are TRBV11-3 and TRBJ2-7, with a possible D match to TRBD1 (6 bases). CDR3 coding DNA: TGTGCCAGCAGCTCAGGGGAAAACGAGCAGTACTTC. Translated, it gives CASSSGENEQYF.